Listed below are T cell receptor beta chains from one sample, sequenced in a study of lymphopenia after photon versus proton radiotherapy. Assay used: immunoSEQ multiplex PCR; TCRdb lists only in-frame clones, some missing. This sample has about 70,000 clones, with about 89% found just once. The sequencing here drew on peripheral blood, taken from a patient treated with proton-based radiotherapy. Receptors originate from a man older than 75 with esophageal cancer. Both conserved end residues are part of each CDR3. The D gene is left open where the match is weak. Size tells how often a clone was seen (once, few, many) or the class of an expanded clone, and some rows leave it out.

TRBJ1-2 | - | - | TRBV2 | CASSELAGDLYGYTF | TGTGCCAGCAGTGAATTAGCAGGGGACCTATATGGCTACACCTTC
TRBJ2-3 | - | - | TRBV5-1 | CASSVTDTQYF | TGCGCCAGCAGCGTCACAGATACGCAGTATTTT
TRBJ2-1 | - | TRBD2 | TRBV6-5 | CASCTSGYNEQFF | TGTGCCAGCTGCACTAGCGGGTACAATGAGCAGTTCTTC
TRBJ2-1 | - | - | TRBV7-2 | CASTEYAEQFF | TGTGCCAGCACCGAATATGCTGAGCAGTTCTTC
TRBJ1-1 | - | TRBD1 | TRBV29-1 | CSVVRTGDTEAFF | TGCAGCGTTGTTCGGACAGGGGACACTGAAGCCTTCTTT
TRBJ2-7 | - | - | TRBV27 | CASSPRVKGYEQYF | TGTGCCAGCAGTCCCCGGGTGAAGGGCTACGAGCAGTACTTC
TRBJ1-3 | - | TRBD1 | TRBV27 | CASSPGQGWNTIYF | TGTGCCAGCAGTCCCGGACAGGGCTGGAACACCATATATTTT
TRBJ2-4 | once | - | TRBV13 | CASSSPSRGGKNIQYF | TGTGCCAGCAGCTCCCCTTCCAGGGGGGGCAAAAACATTCAGTACTTC
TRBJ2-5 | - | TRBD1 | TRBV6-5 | CASSYQRRTGEETQYF | TGTGCCAGCAGTTACCAACGACGGACAGGAGAGGAGACCCAGTACTTC
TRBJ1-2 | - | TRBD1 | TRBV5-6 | CASSLGDRVFGYTF | TGTGCCAGCAGCTTGGGGGACAGGGTATTTGGCTACACCTTC
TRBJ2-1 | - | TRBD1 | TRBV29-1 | CSARGTGTYNEQFF | TGCAGCGCCCGCGGGACAGGGACCTACAATGAGCAGTTCTTC
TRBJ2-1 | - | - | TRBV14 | CASSQAGRGLRSYNEQFF | TGTGCCAGCAGCCAGGCGGGACGGGGACTGCGCTCCTACAATGAGCAGTTCTTC
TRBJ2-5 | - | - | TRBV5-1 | CASRGMGAETQYF | TGCGCCAGCAGGGGGATGGGGGCAGAGACCCAGTACTTC
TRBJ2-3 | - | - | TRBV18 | CASSPVSILDTDTQYF | TGTGCCAGCTCACCAGTTAGCATTCTCGACACAGATACGCAGTATTTT
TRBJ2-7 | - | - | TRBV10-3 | CAISESPRDNSYEQYF | TGTGCCATCAGTGAGTCACCCCGGGACAACTCCTACGAGCAGTACTTC
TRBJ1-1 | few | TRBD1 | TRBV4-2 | CASTKDRVTEAFF | TGTGCCAGCACTAAGGACAGGGTAACTGAAGCTTTCTTT
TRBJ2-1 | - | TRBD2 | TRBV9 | CASSVSGRLNEQFF | TGTGCCAGCAGCGTTAGCGGGAGGTTGAATGAGCAGTTCTTC
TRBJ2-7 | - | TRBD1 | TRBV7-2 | CASSTRGTDPYEQYF | TGTGCCAGCAGCACCAGGGGGACAGACCCCTACGAGCAGTACTTC
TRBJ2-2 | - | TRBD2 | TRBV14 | CASSQVPLAGNTGELFF | TGTGCCAGCAGCCAAGTCCCGCTAGCGGGGAACACCGGGGAGCTGTTTTTT
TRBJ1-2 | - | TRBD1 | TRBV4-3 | CASSQEPSGQGYGYTF | TGCGCCAGCAGCCAAGAACCCTCGGGACAGGGATATGGCTACACCTTC
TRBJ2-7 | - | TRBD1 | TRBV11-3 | CASSLGQGLGEQYF | TGTGCCAGCAGCCTCGGACAGGGGCTCGGCGAGCAGTACTTC
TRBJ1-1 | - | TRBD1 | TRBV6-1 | CASSGQGYTEAFF | TGTGCCAGCAGTGGACAGGGTTACACTGAAGCTTTCTTT
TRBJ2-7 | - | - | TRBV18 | CASSPLPSRSEQYF | TGTGCCAGCTCCCCGTTACCCTCCAGGAGCGAGCAGTACTTC
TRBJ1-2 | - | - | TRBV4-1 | CASSQTGLSGYTF | TGCGCCAGCAGCCAAACAGGGTTAAGCGGCTACACCTTC
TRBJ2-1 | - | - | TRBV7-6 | CASSSFSGSSYNEQFF | TGTGCCAGCAGCTCCTTTAGCGGTAGCTCCTACAATGAGCAGTTCTTC
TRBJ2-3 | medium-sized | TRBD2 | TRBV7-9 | CASSSPPSGGATDTQYF | TGTGCCAGCAGCTCCCCCCCTAGCGGGGGGGCAACCGATACGCAGTATTTT
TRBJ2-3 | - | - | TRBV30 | CAWSPGTPSTDTQYF | TGTGCCTGGAGCCCCGGGACACCTAGCACAGATACGCAGTATTTT
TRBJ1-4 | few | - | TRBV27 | CASRPGHPNEKLFF | TGTGCCAGCAGACCGGGACACCCTAATGAAAAACTGTTTTTT
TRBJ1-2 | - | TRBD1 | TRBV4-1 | CASSQRQGVYYGYTF | TGCGCCAGCAGCCAAAGACAGGGGGTGTACTATGGCTACACCTTC
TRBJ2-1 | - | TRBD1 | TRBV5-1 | CASSLEGTGYDEQFF | TGCGCCAGCAGCTTGGAGGGGACAGGGTACGATGAGCAGTTCTTC
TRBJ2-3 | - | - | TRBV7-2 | CASSLGSIYTQYF | TGTGCCAGCAGCTTGGGATCCATCTATACGCAGTATTTT
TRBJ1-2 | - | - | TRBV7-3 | CASSLEQGRGGYTF | TGTGCCAGCAGCTTAGAGCAGGGTCGTGGTGGCTACACCTTC
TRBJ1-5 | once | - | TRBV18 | CASSPAGSGPQHF | TGTGCCAGCTCACCAGCAGGTAGTGGGCCCCAGCATTTT